This T cell receptor (beta chain) stems from a study of blood T cell repertoires in COVID-19. The V end lost 3 bases, the J end lost 8 bases, and 14 bases lay between the germline ends. The germline CDR1 and CDR2 sequences are SGDLS and YYNGEE. The CDR3 totals 14 residues. Assay: immunoSEQ multiplex PCR; the TCRdb copy retains only in-frame clones and omits some. The sample shows roughly 670,000 clones, over 80% of them seen only once. This clonotype originated in a woman in her late teens or twenties with acute or convalescent COVID-19. Source material: peripheral blood. V and J are TRBV9 and TRBJ1-4; TRBD1 is a possible D gene (6 bases). The DNA of the CDR3 is TGTGCCAGCAGCGCCTCAGGGGTAGGAGAAAAACTGTTTTTT. Its translation: CASSASGVGEKLFF.